Listed here is a single T cell receptor (beta chain). The antigen is undetermined. The data originate from a study of T cell responses to AZD1222 COVID-19 vaccine. The study, taken as a whole, reports: Most donors were white British, females outnumbered males, and clonal diversity was possibly underestimated.

TCRdb's copy holds only in-frame clones and misses some; the assay was immunoSEQ multiplex PCR. This table holds tens of thousands of clones, 65% to 85% found once. Germline-derived CDR1 and CDR2 are SGHRS and YFSETQ. The V end lost 3 bases, the J end lost 6 bases, and 15 bases lay between the germline ends. This CDR3 has 14 residues. The sequence was obtained from an adult in good health. The chain links TRBV5-1 to TRBJ1-1; maybe TRBD1 (6 bases). Sequenced material: peripheral blood, taken on day 0 of AZD1222 vaccination. CDR3 sequence: CASSSRGRGAEAFF. The CDR3 nucleotides read TGCGCCAGCAGCTCCCGGGGGCGAGGAGCTGAAGCTTTCTTT. Combining the CDR3 with reference TRBV5-1 and TRBJ1-1 gives the whole variable domain KAGVTQTPRYLIKTRGQQVTLSCSPISGHRSVSWYQQTPGQGLQFLFEYFSETQRNKGNFPGRFSGRQFSNSRSEMNVSTLELGDSALYLCASSSRGRGAEAFFGQGTRLTVV.